This TCR beta chain was captured by sequencing in a study of blood T cells in healthy people across ages. Through a sample-barcoded 5' primer and a J-beta primer mix, a second PCR was run for roughly 6 to 11 cycles. All samples yielded 2.5 million or more CDR3-containing paired-end reads. TCRdb reanalysed the 5' RACE reads using MiXCR and keeps one entry per CDR3 protein. The repertoire has about 800,000 distinct CDR3 sequences, approximately 25% of them found once; the top ten carry more than 3%. Isolation per sample recovered at least 7 million PBMCs. Another study also made use of these data, one on T cells of mothers and their children.

The sample consisted of blood. The TCR originated in a boy aged 5 to 17 in good health.

Written as DNA, the CDR3 is TGCGCCAGCAGCCAAGTCTGGGTTTCTCCAGAAAAACTGTTTTTT. Its translation: CASSQVWVSPEKLFF. The V gene is TRBV4-1, the J gene TRBJ1-4; D not resolved. From germline, CDR1 is MGHRA and CDR2 YSYEKL. The germline V and J ends were trimmed by 1 base and 8 bases, with 14 bases remaining between them. The CDR3 runs 15 residues.